The 10 T cell receptor beta chains below were found in one sample sequenced in a study of blood T cell repertoires in COVID-19. Some clones are missing from TCRdb's copy, which holds only in-frame ones; the method was immunoSEQ multiplex PCR. Altogether roughly 250,000 clones are present, more than 65% being singletons, with the ten largest covering approximately 14%. The sequencing sample was made of peripheral blood. These receptors originate from a person aged 70 to 79 with COVID-19, enrolled during active disease.

This chain uses TRBV7-8 with TRBJ1-1; D is possibly TRBD1 (6 bases). This CDR3 contains 17 residues. Germline V CDR1 and CDR2: SGHVS, FQNEAQ. V was cut by 5 bases and J by 5 bases, with 24 bases left in between. The CDR3 is CASSHKNKQGAVTEAFF. DNA of the CDR3: TGTGCCAGCAGCCATAAAAACAAACAGGGCGCAGTAACTGAAGCTTTCTTT.

The chain employs TRBV5-6 and TRBJ2-7; weak D call: TRBD2 (7 bases). CDR3 size: 17 residues. V lost 4 bases and J 0 bases, leaving 20 bases between the germline ends. CDR1 is SGHDT and CDR2 is YYEEEE in the germline V gene. The CDR3 spells CASSTGGWTVDSYEQYF. The CDR3 DNA follows: TGTGCCAGCAGCACGGGGGGCTGGACAGTTGACTCCTACGAGCAGTACTTC. The variable domain in full, with the rest retrieved from reference TRBV5-6 and TRBJ2-7, is DAGVTQSPTHLIKTRGQQVTLRCSPKSGHDTVSWYQQALGQGPQFIFQYYEEEERQRGNFPDRFSGHQFPNYSSELNVNALLLGDSALYLCASSTGGWTVDSYEQYFGPGTRLTVT.

This chain uses TRBV7-9 with TRBJ2-3; tentative D call: TRBD1 (6 bases). This CDR3 has 16 residues. Germline V gives CDR1 SEHNR, CDR2 FQNEAQ (reference sequence). V was cut by 8 bases and J by 1 base, with 19 bases left in between. The CDR3 loop reads CASGKQGSPGTDTQYF. The CDR3 DNA reads as TGTGCCAGCGGAAAACAGGGATCCCCCGGCACAGATACGCAGTATTTT. The whole variable domain, remainder taken from reference TRBV7-9 and TRBJ2-3, is DTGVSQNPRHKITKRGQNVTFRCDPISEHNRLYWYRQTLGQGPEFLTYFQNEAQLEKSRLLSDRFSAERPKGSFSTLEIQRTEQGDSAMYLCASGKQGSPGTDTQYFGPGTRLTVL.

This clone was seen a single time. The chain uses TRBV3-1 (or the pseudogene TRBV3-2) and TRBJ2-2; the match to TRBD1 covers 7 bases. V trimming: 4 bases; J trimming: 5 bases; junction bases outside the gene matches: 7. Germline V CDR1 and CDR2: LGHDT, YNNKEL (reference sequence). The length of the CDR3 is 15 residues. Written as DNA, the CDR3 is TGTGCCAGCAGCCCCGGACAGGTGGGAACCGGGGAGCTGTTTTTT. As protein: CASSPGQVGTGELFF.

CDR3 in DNA: TGTGCCAGCAGCTTAGAGACTAGCGGGAGCCCAGATACGCAGTATTTT. Translation: CASSLETSGSPDTQYF. The chain carries TRBV9 and TRBJ2-3; 12 bases are shared with TRBD2. This CDR3 spans 16 amino acids. From germline, CDR1 is SGDLS and CDR2 YYNGEE. Trimming cost V 4 bases and J 4 bases; bases outside gene matches: 7.

The CDR3 region has the DNA TGTGCCAGCACGGTAGCGGGGGGTAGTACGCAGTATTTT. It encodes CASTVAGGSTQYF. This chain connects TRBV6-5 to TRBJ2-3; TRBD2 matches 10 bases. The V gene's germline CDR1 is MNHEY and CDR2 SVGAGI. The CDR3 runs to 13 residues. V trimming: 7 bases; J trimming: 8 bases; junction bases outside the gene matches: 6.

J is TRBJ1-2 and V is TRBV5-5, with TRBD1 matching 7 bases. The CDR3 length is 16 residues. The ends lost 0 bases at V and 4 bases at J; junction bases unmatched: 9. Germline V gives CDR1 SGHKS, CDR2 YYEKEE (reference sequence). The CDR3 DNA is TGTGCCAGCAGCTTGGAAGTTGGGACAGACCTCTATGGCTACACCTTC. This encodes CASSLEVGTDLYGYTF.

The chain joins TRBV6-2 or TRBV6-3 to TRBJ2-1, with D perhaps matching TRBD1 (6 bases). CDR3 length: 15 residues. Germline V CDR1 and CDR2: MNHEY, SVGEGT. The V and J ends lost 4 bases and 9 bases respectively, with 19 bases between them. The CDR3 DNA reads as TGTGCCAGCAGTTCGTGGGGGTCAGGGGATGGTGAGCAGTTCTTC. Its protein is CASSSWGSGDGEQFF.

The chain is built from TRBV9 and TRBJ1-5; the D is unclear. The CDR3 has 13 amino acids. Germline V lookup: CDR1 SGDLS, CDR2 YYNGEE. The V end lost 7 bases, the J end lost 6 bases, and 14 bases lay between the germline ends. This CDR3 is CASFRGFSQPQHF. CDR3 DNA: TGTGCCAGCTTCCGGGGATTCTCTCAGCCCCAGCATTTT. Based on the CDR3 plus reference TRBV9 and TRBJ1-5, the full variable domain is DSGVTQTPKHLITATGQRVTLRCSPRSGDLSVYWYQQSLDQGLQFLIQYYNGEERAKGNILERFSAQQFPDLHSELNLSSLELGDSALYFCASFRGFSQPQHFGDGTRLSIL.

The rearrangement links TRBV19 to TRBJ2-4; 8 bases align to TRBD2. From germline, CDR1 is LNHDA and CDR2 SQIVND (reference sequence). CDR3 length equals 17 residues. J was trimmed by 2 bases and V by 5 bases; bases with no gene match: 11. CDR3 DNA: TGTGCCAGTAGTTCGCGGGGGGCCCTCTTAACCAAAAACATTCAGTACTTC. This codes for CASSSRGALLTKNIQYF.